This TCR beta chain was retrieved from a study of cytomegalovirus exposure and HLA in healthy donors. Overall study: Later, an analysis reported that the roughly 120 validation repertoires had used the same platform as the roughly 660 first-cohort repertoires. Study observations and caveats: The CMV antigen specificity of a few CMV-associated chains was confirmed through in vitro analysis. The study flagged fewer than 200 TCR beta chains as cytomegalovirus-associated. Reports described diagnosis of cytomegalovirus status by the classifier as highly specific and sensitive.

Germline CDR1 and CDR2: SEHNR and FQNEAQ (reference sequence). The CDR3 runs 14 residues. Between the trimmed V and J ends, which lost 4 bases and 8 bases, there was a span of 17 bases. Concerning this clone itself: Antigen: not known.

Produced via immunoSEQ multiplex PCR; TCRdb's table is partial and in-frame only. The data show about 120,000 clones, roughly nine tenths seen once. This sequence originates from a woman aged 18-29 years in good health and CMV-seronegative. The chain recombines TRBV7-9 with TRBJ1-2; D not resolved. The sample taken for sequencing was PBMCs. CDR3 region: CASSSGLESGGYTF. In nucleotides, the CDR3 is TGTGCCAGCAGCTCCGGGCTGGAATCGGGGGGCTACACCTTC.